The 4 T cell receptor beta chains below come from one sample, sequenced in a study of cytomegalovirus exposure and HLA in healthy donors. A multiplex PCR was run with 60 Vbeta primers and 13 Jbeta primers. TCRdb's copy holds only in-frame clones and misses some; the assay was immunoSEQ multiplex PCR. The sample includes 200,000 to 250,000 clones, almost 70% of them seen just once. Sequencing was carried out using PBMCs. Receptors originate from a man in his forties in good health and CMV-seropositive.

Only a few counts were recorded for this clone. CDR3 sequence (DNA): TGTGCCAGCAGCTTAGGAGGGGAAGCTTTCTTT. It yields the protein CASSLGGEAFF. The chain combines TRBV11-2 with TRBJ1-1; D is undetermined. The CDR3 totals 11 residues. Per germline, CDR1 SGHAT and CDR2 FQNNGV. Trimming cost V 1 base and J 8 bases, with 5 bases left between them.

The CDR3 sequence is CASSQRTGRDTEAFF. The DNA of the CDR3 is TGTGCCAGCAGCCAACGCACAGGGCGAGATACTGAAGCTTTCTTT. The genes are TRBV4-2 and TRBJ1-1, with D perhaps matching TRBD1 (6 bases). Trimming removed 2 bases from V and 5 bases from J, with 15 bases in between. Germline V gives CDR1 LGHNA, CDR2 YNFKEQ. The CDR3 spans 15 residues.

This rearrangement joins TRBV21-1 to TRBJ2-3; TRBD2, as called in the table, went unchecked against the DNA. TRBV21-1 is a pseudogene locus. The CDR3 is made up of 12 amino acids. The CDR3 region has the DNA TGTGCCAGCAGCAGTATCACAGATACGCAGTATTTT. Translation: CASSSITDTQYF.

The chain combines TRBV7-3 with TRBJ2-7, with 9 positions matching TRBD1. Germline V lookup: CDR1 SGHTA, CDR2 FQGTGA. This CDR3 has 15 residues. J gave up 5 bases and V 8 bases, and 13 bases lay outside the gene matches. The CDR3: CASSGKGTGRDEQYF. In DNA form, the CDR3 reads TGTGCCAGCTCGGGTAAAGGGACAGGGAGGGACGAGCAGTACTTC.